The TCR beta chain under discussion was sequenced for a study of CD8+ T cells in alopecia areata. Investigators isolated RNA and reverse transcribed it into cDNA to act as the sequencing template. Here immunoSEQ multiplex PCR was the method, and the copy in TCRdb shows in-frame clones only, minus some. The sample shows about 140,000 clones, approximately 86% of them seen only once. Treatment meaning: oral pan-JAK inhibitor, 5-10 mg twice daily. The germline gives CDR1 SQVTM, CDR2 ANQGSEA. V shed 2 bases, J shed 7 bases, and the junction held 9 bases outside the gene matches. The CDR3 sequence is 14 residues long.

The receptor comes from a human donor with alopecia areata. The input for sequencing was CD8+ T cells sorted from blood, taken at week 4, from a patient treated with tofacitinib. The chain employs TRBV29-1 and TRBJ1-1, with 8 bases identical to TRBD1. The CDR3 nucleotides are TGCAGCGTTGAACCTTCAGGGGGCGCGGATGAAGCTTTCTTT. Its translation: CSVEPSGGADEAFF.